This paragraph covers one T cell receptor (beta chain) sequence. No antigen is known for it. V lost 0 bases and J lost 6; bases outside the gene matches: 3. Per the germline V gene, CDR1 is SGDLS and CDR2 is YYNGEE. This CDR3 has 13 residues. The data were taken from a study of T cells after yellow fever vaccination. Across the whole study: Those fractions that held only low numbers of cells were prepared using the SMART-Seq v4 Ultra Low Input RNA kit.

TCR cDNA was made by 5'RACE template switching, adding a universal primer site and UMIs. MiXCR was run by TCRdb on the 5' RACE reads, yielding one entry per CDR3 protein. The table records 500,000 to 650,000 distinct CDR3 sequences, roughly 14% of them present only once. Study-level results: Weaker in magnitude, the secondary response showed a faster peak on day 5 versus 15. Any FACS-sorted repertoire could hold abundant clonotypes that contaminate it from the bulk population.

The receptor was isolated from a man aged 25 to 45 who received the YFV17D yellow fever vaccine. The sequencing used PBMCs, collected on the day of the yellow fever booster vaccination. The chain uses TRBV9 and TRBJ2-7; the match to TRBD1 covers 7 bases. CDR3 region: CASSVGAGGEQYF. The CDR3 region has the DNA TGTGCCAGCAGCGTAGGGGCAGGGGGCGAGCAGTACTTC.